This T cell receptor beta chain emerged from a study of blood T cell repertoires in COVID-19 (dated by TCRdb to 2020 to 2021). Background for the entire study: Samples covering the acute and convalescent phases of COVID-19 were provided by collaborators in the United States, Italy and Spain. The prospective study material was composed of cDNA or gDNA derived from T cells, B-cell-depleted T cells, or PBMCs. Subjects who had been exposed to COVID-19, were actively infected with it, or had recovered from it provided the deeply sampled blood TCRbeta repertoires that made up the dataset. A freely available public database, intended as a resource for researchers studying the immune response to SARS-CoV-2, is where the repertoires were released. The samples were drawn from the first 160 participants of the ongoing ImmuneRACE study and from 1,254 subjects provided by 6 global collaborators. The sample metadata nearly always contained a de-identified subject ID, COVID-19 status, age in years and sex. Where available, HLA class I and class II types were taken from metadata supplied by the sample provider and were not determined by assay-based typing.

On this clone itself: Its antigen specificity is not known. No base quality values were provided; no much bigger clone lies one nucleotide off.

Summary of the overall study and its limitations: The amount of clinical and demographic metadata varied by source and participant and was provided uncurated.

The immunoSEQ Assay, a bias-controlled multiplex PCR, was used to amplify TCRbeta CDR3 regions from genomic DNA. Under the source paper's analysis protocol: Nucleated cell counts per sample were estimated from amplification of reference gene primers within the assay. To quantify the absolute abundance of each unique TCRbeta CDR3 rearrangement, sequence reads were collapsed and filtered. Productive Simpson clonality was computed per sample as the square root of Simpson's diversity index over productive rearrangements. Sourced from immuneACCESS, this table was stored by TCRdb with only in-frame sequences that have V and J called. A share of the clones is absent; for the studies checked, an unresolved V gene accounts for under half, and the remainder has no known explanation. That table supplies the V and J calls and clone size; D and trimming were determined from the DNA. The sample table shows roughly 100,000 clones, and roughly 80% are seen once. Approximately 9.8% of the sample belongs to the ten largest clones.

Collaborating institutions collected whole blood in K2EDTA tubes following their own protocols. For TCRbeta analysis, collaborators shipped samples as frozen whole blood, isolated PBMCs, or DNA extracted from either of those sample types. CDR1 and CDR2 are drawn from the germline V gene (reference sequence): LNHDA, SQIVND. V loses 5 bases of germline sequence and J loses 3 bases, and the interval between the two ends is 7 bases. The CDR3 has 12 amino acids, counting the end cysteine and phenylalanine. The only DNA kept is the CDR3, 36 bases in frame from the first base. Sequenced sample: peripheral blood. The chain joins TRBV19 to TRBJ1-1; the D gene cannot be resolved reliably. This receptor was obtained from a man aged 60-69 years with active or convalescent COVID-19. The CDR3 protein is CASSQRDTEAFF. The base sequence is TGTGCCAGTAGTCAGAGGGACACTGAAGCTTTCTTT.